Below are 22 T cell receptor beta chains sequenced from a single sample in a study of post-analysis software for immune sequencing data. Their recognized antigens are unknown. Broader study findings: Controls showed lower frequencies than patients for five TRBV segments, and TRBV5-6, TRBV5-1 and TRBV20-1 were among these.

Tagging with unique molecular identifiers was a feature of the TCR beta cDNA libraries. TCRdb used MiXCR to reprocess the PCR reads, holding one entry per CDR3 protein. Of approximately 770,000 distinct CDR3 sequences in the sample, about 45% were seen once. The material sequenced was blood. These receptors came from a girl aged 10 to 17 with multiple sclerosis.

This chain connects TRBV9 to TRBJ2-7, with 7 bases lining up with TRBD2. With 6 bases clipped from V and 0 bases from J, the junction kept 6 bases outside the gene matches. The CDR3 is 14 amino acids. The germline V gene encodes CDR1 SGDLS and CDR2 YYNGEE. CDR3 loop: CASNSGSSSYEQYF. CDR3 coding DNA: TGTGCCAGCAATAGCGGGTCCAGCTCCTACGAGCAGTACTTC.

This clonotype was seen just once. CDR3 sequence (DNA): TGCAGTGCTAGAGTGGTTGGTAGCGGGAGGACCCAGTACTTC. Its translation: CSARVVGSGRTQYF. This sequence joins TRBV20-1 and TRBJ2-5; TRBD2 matches at 9 bases. Trimming at V came to 1 base and at J to 7 bases, leaving 7 bases not matched to a gene. Per germline, CDR1 DFQATT and CDR2 SNEGSKA (reference sequence). The CDR3 length is 14 residues.

The chain couples TRBV5-6 to TRBJ2-6; tentative D call: TRBD1 (6 bases). CDR1 is SGHDT and CDR2 is YYEEEE in the germline V gene. Trimming removed 7 bases at V and 3 bases at J, with 14 bases between. The CDR3 spans 15 residues. The CDR3 here is CASAIQGFGANVLTF. In DNA form, the CDR3 reads TGTGCCAGCGCGATACAGGGCTTTGGGGCCAACGTCCTGACTTTC.

This clonotype was picked up a small number of times. This rearrangement joins TRBV5-1 to TRBJ2-3; D is uncertain. Per germline, CDR1 SGHRS and CDR2 YFSETQ. CDR3 size: 15 residues. V lost 1 base to trimming and J lost 4 bases, with 13 bases between them. The CDR3 DNA sequence: TGCGCCAGCAGCTTGTGGGCAGGCGCTCCAGATACGCAGTATTTT. This sequence encodes CASSLWAGAPDTQYF.

V and J are TRBV12-3 or TRBV12-4 and TRBJ2-7; D assignment may be TRBD1 or TRBD2 (7 bases each). CDR3 size: 14 residues. V was trimmed by 6 bases and J by 3 bases, leaving 15 bases between them. The DNA of the CDR3 is TGTGCCAGCAGATCAGGGGGGGGGAGCTACGAGCAGTACTTC. Protein sequence: CASRSGGGSYEQYF.

This clonotype appeared a few times. The V call is TRBV7-3, the J call TRBJ2-1; 7 bases align to TRBD1. This CDR3 is built from 12 residues. Germline values: CDR1 SGHTA, CDR2 FQGTGA. The J segment lost 11 bases and the V segment lost 3 bases, leaving 4 bases of the junction unmatched. This CDR3 is CASSFQGDQQFF. The CDR3 DNA is TGTGCCAGCAGCTTTCAGGGGGATCAGCAGTTCTTC.

This clonotype has a handful of counts. The chain carries TRBV10-3 and TRBJ2-1; D unclear. With 4 bases removed from V and 7 bases from J, the gap between germline ends came to 14 bases. The CDR3 totals 14 residues. CDR1 ENHRY and CDR2 SYGVKD come from the germline V gene. The CDR3, as DNA: TGTGCCATCAGTGTTGAGCAAGGCTTGAATGAGCAGTTCTTC. Amino acid sequence: CAISVEQGLNEQFF.

The gene calls are TRBV28 and TRBJ2-7; 8 bases match TRBD2. V gave up 6 bases and J gave up 4 bases; unmatched junction bases: 8. Germline-derived CDR1 and CDR2 are MDHEN and SYDVKM. The CDR3 runs to 14 residues. The DNA for the CDR3 is TGTGCCAGCAGATTAGCGGGAAGTACGTACGAGCAGTACTTC. Protein product: CASRLAGSTYEQYF.

With respect to this clonotype: A junction end diverges from the germline sequence, so it may reflect a read error. This chain uses TRBV7-3 with TRBJ2-5; possibly TRBD1 or TRBD2 for D (5 bases each). CDR3 length: 15 amino acids. Germline values: CDR1 SGHTA, CDR2 FQGTGA. The CDR3 DNA reads as TGTGCCAACAGCTTAACGGGGCCCCCTCCGGAGACCCTGTACTTC. Translated: CANSLTGPPPETLYF.

This clonotype has only a few counts. This chain connects TRBV5-1 to TRBJ1-2; 10 nucleotides match TRBD1. Germline V CDR1 and CDR2: SGHRS, YFSETQ. The CDR3 covers 15 residues. V trimming: 4 bases; J trimming: 4 bases; junction bases outside the gene matches: 7. CDR3 loop: CASSQGQGLGYGYTF. The DNA for the CDR3 is TGCGCCAGCAGCCAGGGACAGGGGTTAGGCTATGGCTACACCTTC.

The chain is built from TRBV20-1 and TRBJ2-1; 7 bases are a match to TRBD2. Germline assignment: CDR1 DFQATT and CDR2 SNEGSKA (reference sequence). J gave up 10 bases and V 2 bases, and 14 bases lay outside the gene matches. The CDR3 consists of 15 residues. DNA of the CDR3: TGCAGTGCTAGACGAAGGGGACTACCCGGGAGAGAGCAGTTCTTC. Residues: CSARRRGLPGREQFF.

The CDR3 reads CSAPWAGRSDEQYF. CDR3 DNA: TGCAGTGCCCCCTGGGCGGGCCGAAGCGATGAGCAGTACTTC. The V call is TRBV20-1, the J call TRBJ2-5; tentative D call: TRBD2 (5 bases). Germline loops: CDR1 DFQATT, CDR2 SNEGSKA (reference sequence). The CDR3 is 14 residues long. V shed 6 bases and J shed 11 bases, with 25 bases lying between them.

The chain links TRBV6-5 to TRBJ2-1; 7 nucleotides match TRBD2. The junction had 16 bases not matched to a gene; V was cut back by 2 bases and J by 3 bases. Germline CDR1 MNHEY, CDR2 SVGAGI. The CDR3 totals 19 residues. CDR3 loop: CASSYNSGSGRELYNEQFF. CDR3 nucleotides: TGTGCCAGCAGTTACAATAGTGGATCCGGGCGGGAGCTCTACAATGAGCAGTTCTTC.

This rearrangement joins TRBV6-5 to TRBJ1-2; no reliable D call. Per germline, CDR1 MNHEY and CDR2 SVGAGI. V dropped 0 bases and J dropped 4 bases, with 6 bases sitting between them. The CDR3 totals 13 residues. The CDR3 DNA follows: TGTGCCAGCAGTTACTCAGACTTCTATGGCTACACCTTC. Translating it yields CASSYSDFYGYTF.

This clonotype showed up just a few times. The V and J genes are TRBV29-1 and TRBJ2-1; the D gene is possibly TRBD1 (6 bases). The V and J ends lost 7 bases and 4 bases respectively, with 11 bases between them. Per germline, CDR1 SQVTM and CDR2 ANQGSEA. The CDR3 runs to 12 residues. The CDR3 DNA is TGCAGCGGGACAGCCTTTTACAATGAGCAGTTCTTC. This gives the protein CSGTAFYNEQFF.

The chain is built from TRBV15 and TRBJ2-7; D is uncertain. Germline CDR1 reads LNHNV; CDR2 reads YYDKDF (reference sequence). V lost 0 bases and J lost 1, with 7 bases in between. The CDR3 spans 14 residues. The CDR3 coding sequence is TGTGCCACCAGCAGAGAACGGCGATCCTACGAGCAGTACTTC. Protein: CATSRERRSYEQYF.

This clonotype was seen a handful of times. The chain links TRBV29-1 to TRBJ2-1; 7 bases line up with TRBD1. The CDR3 runs 13 residues. V lost 6 bases, J lost 10 bases, and 12 bases stayed unmatched. Germline CDR1 is SQVTM and CDR2 is ANQGSEA. As DNA, the CDR3 is TGCAGCGTAGGTGGACCGCCGGACAGGGAGCAGTTCTTC. This encodes CSVGGPPDREQFF.

V usage is TRBV7-2 and J usage is TRBJ2-7, with D unclear. V was clipped by 1 base and J by 8 bases, with 9 bases between them. CDR1 and CDR2 (germline): SGHTA, FQGNSA. The CDR3 runs to 12 residues. The CDR3 reads CASSLGAGQQYF. CDR3 sequence (DNA): TGTGCCAGCAGCTTAGGGGCAGGCCAGCAGTACTTC. Based on the CDR3 plus reference TRBV7-2 and TRBJ2-7, the full variable domain is GAGVSQSPSNKVTEKGKDVELRCDPISGHTALYWYRQSLGQGLEFLIYFQGNSAPDKSGLPSDRFSAERTGGSVSTLTIQRTQQEDSAVYLCASSLGAGQQYFGPGTRLTVT.

This clonotype was counted once. This chain uses TRBV5-1 with TRBJ1-2, with no clear D. The CDR3 covers 17 residues. The ends were cut back, 0 bases at V and 6 bases at J, with 21 bases in the middle. CDR1 SGHRS and CDR2 YFSETQ come from the germline V gene. CDR3: CASSLDLDYSEGNGYTF. The CDR3 DNA is TGCGCCAGCAGCTTGGACTTAGACTACTCCGAGGGAAATGGCTACACCTTC.

V and J are TRBV12-3 or TRBV12-4 and TRBJ1-4, with D hard to call. The CDR3 loop spans 15 amino acids. V was trimmed by 2 bases and J by 5 bases, leaving 12 bases between them. The DNA of the CDR3 is TGTGCCAGCAGTTTATTCGGTAATGCAAATGAAAAACTGTTTTTT. Amino acid sequence: CASSLFGNANEKLFF.

This clonotype came up a few times. The rearrangement uses TRBV12-3 or TRBV12-4 and TRBJ1-1; a weak D match, TRBD1 (5 bases). The CDR3 contains 14 residues. Trimming removed 4 bases from V and 0 bases from J, with 9 bases in between. For the CDR3, the DNA is TGTGCCAGCAGTTCGGCGGGGGTGAACACTGAAGCTTTCTTT. Translated: CASSSAGVNTEAFF.

The rearrangement uses TRBV20-1 and TRBJ2-3; TRBD2 matches at 8 bases. This CDR3 is built from 16 residues. CDR1 is DFQATT, CDR2 SNEGSKA, per germline (reference sequence). Losses at the gene ends were 0 bases for V and 5 bases for J; bases not matched to a gene: 10. The CDR3 spells CSARDLWQREIDTQYF. The CDR3 nucleotides read TGCAGTGCTAGAGATCTATGGCAGCGGGAGATAGATACGCAGTATTTT.